These 28 T cell receptor beta chains originate from one sample sequenced in a study of OX40 agonist ivuxolimab in advanced cancers. Assay: immunoSEQ multiplex PCR; the TCRdb copy retains only in-frame clones and omits some. The table lists approximately 61,000 clones, roughly 85% of them singletons. Sequenced material: CD4+ or CD8+ T cells sorted from blood, taken in a trial of the OX40 agonist ivuxolimab. Every receptor here comes from an adult with an advanced solid tumor such as melanoma, head and neck, liver or kidney cancer.

This clone was counted between two and nine times. This chain links TRBV9 with TRBJ1-1, with 8 bases lining up with TRBD1. The CDR3 is 14 amino acids. Germline V gives CDR1 SGDLS, CDR2 YYNGEE. The V segment lost 4 bases and the J segment 8 bases; nucleotides outside the gene matches: 10. The DNA of the CDR3 is TGTGCCAGCAGCCCCCAGGGCAGGGGGCTCGAAGCTTTCTTT. Translation: CASSPQGRGLEAFF.

The chain joins TRBV5-1 to TRBJ1-1; no clear D gene. The V end lost 2 bases, the J end lost 4 bases, and 18 bases lay between the germline ends. The CDR3 extends over 16 amino acids. From germline, CDR1 is SGHRS and CDR2 YFSETQ. The DNA of the CDR3 is TGCGCCAGCAGCTTAAACAGCGTCCGTGGGTCCACTGAAGCTTTCTTT. Residues: CASSLNSVRGSTEAFF.

The J gene is TRBJ2-1, the V gene TRBV28; perhaps D is TRBD1 or TRBD2 (5 bases each). Trimming took 7 bases from V and 1 from J, leaving 11 bases between them. This CDR3 is built from 14 residues. CDR1 and CDR2 from the germline V gene are MDHEN and SYDVKM. This CDR3 is CASNPWGSYNEQFF. The CDR3 DNA reads TGTGCCAGCAATCCATGGGGGTCCTACAATGAGCAGTTCTTC.

The chain couples TRBV7-8 to TRBJ1-1; a possible D gene is TRBD1 (6 bases). Germline CDR1 and CDR2: SGHVS and FQNEAQ. This CDR3 comprises 16 residues. V gave up 5 bases and J gave up 0 bases, with 16 bases separating them. In DNA form, the CDR3 reads TGTGCCAGCAGCCTTCGGGGGGCGGCTGTGAACACTGAAGCTTTCTTT. Protein product: CASSLRGAAVNTEAFF.

The chain has TRBV20-1 and TRBJ1-2; D is unresolved. The CDR3 extends over 11 amino acids. The ends were cut back, 6 bases at V and 8 bases at J, with 13 bases in the middle. Germline loops: CDR1 DFQATT, CDR2 SNEGSKA (reference sequence). The chain's CDR3 is CSATLRLGYTF. For the CDR3, the DNA is TGCAGTGCAACCTTACGCTTGGGCTACACCTTC.

This chain joins TRBV18 and TRBJ2-3, with 12 bases aligning to TRBD2. J lost 0 bases, V lost 1 base, and 5 bases had no gene match. The germline CDR1 and CDR2 sequences are KGHSH and LQKENI. This CDR3 is built from 18 residues. CDR3 sequence: CASSPRGLAGTSTDTQYF. The CDR3 DNA sequence: TGTGCCAGCTCACCACGGGGACTAGCGGGTACTAGCACAGATACGCAGTATTTT.

The DNA of the CDR3 is TGTGCCACCAGCAGAGATCTGGGACAGGGGGTTTGGGGCTACACCTTC. The encoded protein is CATSRDLGQGVWGYTF. The rearrangement uses TRBV15 and TRBJ1-2; TRBD1 matches 11 bases. The CDR3 totals 16 residues. Germline CDR1 LNHNV, CDR2 YYDKDF (reference sequence). The ends lost 0 bases at V and 8 bases at J; junction bases unmatched: 8.

This chain links TRBV5-1 with TRBJ2-3; 9 nucleotides agree with TRBD2. The CDR3 totals 16 residues. Germline CDR1 SGHRS, CDR2 YFSETQ. Trimming cost V 4 bases and J 2 bases; bases outside gene matches: 8. DNA for the CDR3: TGCGCCAGCAGCCCCATAGCGGGGGAGACCACAGATACGCAGTATTTT. Translation: CASSPIAGETTDTQYF.

The chain uses TRBV5-1 and TRBJ1-1; no reliable D call. CDR3 length: 15 amino acids. Germline values: CDR1 SGHRS, CDR2 YFSETQ. Between the trimmed V and J ends, which lost 4 bases and 5 bases, there was a span of 18 bases. CDR3: CASSTSHGGGTEAFF. In DNA, the CDR3 is TGCGCCAGCAGCACCAGTCATGGAGGTGGGACTGAAGCTTTCTTT. Full variable domain (outside the CDR3, taken from reference TRBV5-1 and TRBJ1-1): KAGVTQTPRYLIKTRGQQVTLSCSPISGHRSVSWYQQTPGQGLQFLFEYFSETQRNKGNFPGRFSGRQFSNSRSEMNVSTLELGDSALYLCASSTSHGGGTEAFFGQGTRLTVV.

The chain is built from TRBV6-1 and TRBJ1-4; D is ambiguous. CDR3 size: 12 residues. Germline values: CDR1 MNHNS, CDR2 SASEGT. Deletions cut 6 bases from V and 7 bases from J, with 9 bases between. The CDR3 reads CASRPAGEKLFF. CDR3 DNA sequence: TGTGCCAGCAGACCCGCGGGTGAAAAACTGTTTTTT.

Concerning this clone itself: Additional DNA sequences in this sample encode the identical CDR3. This sequence joins TRBV7-9 and TRBJ2-1; 12 positions agree with TRBD2. Trimming took 2 bases from V and 7 from J; bases not matched to a gene: 3. Germline assignment: CDR1 SEHNR and CDR2 FQNEAQ (reference sequence). The CDR3 covers 15 residues. DNA of the CDR3: TGTGCCAGCAGCTTACTAGCGGGAGGGGGTAATGAGCAGTTCTTC. This encodes CASSLLAGGGNEQFF.

The rearrangement joins TRBV9 to TRBJ1-1; 7 nucleotides agree with TRBD1. The CDR3 has 13 residues. Germline CDR1 is SGDLS and CDR2 is YYNGEE. Losses at the gene ends were 1 base for V and 4 bases for J; bases not matched to a gene: 1. The chain's CDR3 is CASSVTGATEAFF. CDR3 nucleotides: TGTGCCAGCAGCGTAACAGGGGCCACTGAAGCTTTCTTT. Full variable domain (outside the CDR3, taken from reference TRBV9 and TRBJ1-1): DSGVTQTPKHLITATGQRVTLRCSPRSGDLSVYWYQQSLDQGLQFLIQYYNGEERAKGNILERFSAQQFPDLHSELNLSSLELGDSALYFCASSVTGATEAFFGQGTRLTVV.

The J gene is TRBJ2-7, the V gene TRBV10-1; D gene unclear. V lost 5 bases and J lost 3, with 11 bases in between. Germline V lookup: CDR1 WNHNN, CDR2 SYGVQD (reference sequence). This CDR3 contains 13 residues. CDR3 DNA sequence: TGCGCCAGCAGTCCGCGCGAAAACTACGAGCAGTACTTC. It specifies CASSPRENYEQYF.

The V and J genes are TRBV9 and TRBJ2-3; 9 bases fit TRBD2. With 0 bases clipped from V and 3 bases from J, the junction kept 5 bases outside the gene matches. This CDR3 contains 16 residues. CDR1 and CDR2 (germline): SGDLS, YYNGEE. CDR3 protein: CASSVVPGLATDTQYF. The CDR3 DNA reads as TGTGCCAGCAGCGTAGTCCCGGGACTAGCAACAGATACGCAGTATTTT.

This chain joins TRBV19 and TRBJ1-3; D is perhaps TRBD1 (5 bases). The CDR3 contains 14 residues. The germline gives CDR1 LNHDA, CDR2 SQIVND (reference sequence). V lost 5 bases, J lost 1 base, and 9 bases lay in between. The CDR3 DNA reads TGTGCCAGTAGTTTAAGGACATCTGGAAACACCATATATTTT. This translates into CASSLRTSGNTIYF. Full variable domain (missing parts from reference TRBV19 and TRBJ1-3): DGGITQSPKYLFRKEGQNVTLSCEQNLNHDAMYWYRQDPGQGLRLIYYSQIVNDFQKGDIAEGYSVSREKKESFPLTVTSAQKNPTAFYLCASSLRTSGNTIYFGEGSWLTVV.

The chain is built from TRBV4-2 and TRBJ1-5; 7 bases agree with TRBD1. The junction had 14 bases not matched to a gene; V was cut back by 0 bases and J by 9 bases. CDR1 is LGHNA, CDR2 YNFKEQ, per germline. The CDR3 spans 17 residues. The CDR3, as DNA: TGTGCCAGCAGCCAAGATCTGGGACAGCTCTTCGGGCGGCCCCAGCATTTT. It specifies CASSQDLGQLFGRPQHF.

The chain uses TRBV11-2 and TRBJ1-1; D is possibly TRBD1 (5 bases). V lost 6 bases and J 11 bases, leaving 13 bases between the germline ends. Per germline, CDR1 SGHAT and CDR2 FQNNGV. The CDR3 extends over 11 amino acids. The CDR3 region has the DNA TGTGCCAGCAGACTTACAGGTGGGGCTTTCTTT. Its protein is CASRLTGGAFF. Based on the CDR3 plus reference TRBV11-2 and TRBJ1-1, the full variable domain is EAGVAQSPRYKIIEKRQSVAFWCNPISGHATLYWYQQILGQGPKLLIQFQNNGVVDDSQLPKDRFSAERLKGVDSTLKIQPAKLEDSAVYLCASRLTGGAFFGQGTRLTVV.

J is TRBJ1-5 and V is TRBV6-1, with D maybe TRBD1 (5 bases). From germline, CDR1 is MNHNS and CDR2 SASEGT. This CDR3 spans 13 amino acids. Trimming stripped 6 bases from V and 3 bases from J, with 9 bases between. The CDR3 loop reads CASSRQLNQPQHF. For the CDR3, the DNA is TGTGCCAGCAGCCGACAGCTCAATCAGCCCCAGCATTTT.

V is TRBV11-2 and J is TRBJ2-5, with TRBD1 matching over 12 bases. Trimming took 1 base from V and 5 from J; bases not matched to a gene: 8. The CDR3 is 17 amino acids. In germline, CDR1 is SGHAT, CDR2 FQNNGV. The CDR3 sequence is CASSLVGRDRGLETQYF. CDR3 sequence (DNA): TGTGCCAGCAGCTTAGTAGGCCGGGACAGGGGGCTGGAGACCCAGTACTTC.

V and J are TRBV5-1 and TRBJ2-1, with D possibly TRBD2 on 5 matching bases. Per germline, CDR1 SGHRS and CDR2 YFSETQ. The CDR3 is made up of 18 amino acids. V shed 4 bases and J shed 8 bases, with 28 bases lying between them. For the CDR3, the DNA is TGCGCCAGCAGCCAGAGAGACCGGGGAGAGGGCTATCGGCATGAGCAGTTCTTC. This encodes CASSQRDRGEGYRHEQFF.

Only a few counts were recorded for this clone. The chain recombines TRBV6-5 with TRBJ2-7; 9 bases align to TRBD2. Germline V lookup: CDR1 MNHEY, CDR2 SVGAGI. The CDR3 totals 15 residues. Trimming removed 6 bases from V and 1 base from J; junction bases left unmatched: 7. As DNA, the CDR3 is TGTGCCAGCAGCGATAGCGGGAGCCCATCCTACGAGCAGTACTTC. Translation gives CASSDSGSPSYEQYF.

The chain links TRBV5-1 to TRBJ2-7, with D unclear. There are 13 residues in the CDR3. From germline, CDR1 is SGHRS and CDR2 YFSETQ. Trimming pared 5 bases from V and 0 bases from J, leaving 9 bases between. The CDR3 loop reads CASRGSSSYEQYF. CDR3 DNA: TGCGCCAGCAGGGGCAGCAGCTCCTACGAGCAGTACTTC.

For the CDR3, the DNA is TGTGCCAGCAGGTCCTTAGGGGCGGGAAACAATGAGCAGTTCTTC. This codes for CASRSLGAGNNEQFF. V usage is TRBV27 and J usage is TRBJ2-1, with D perhaps matching TRBD2 (6 bases). The germline V and J ends were trimmed by 6 bases and 5 bases, with 17 bases remaining between them. The CDR3 totals 15 residues. CDR1 and CDR2 (germline): MNHEY, SMNVEV (reference sequence).

The gene calls are TRBV11-2 and TRBJ1-1; tentatively, D is TRBD1 (5 bases). Trimming cost V 3 bases and J 4 bases, with 6 bases left between them. Per germline, CDR1 SGHAT and CDR2 FQNNGV. The CDR3 extends over 12 amino acids. CDR3 in amino acids: CASSFRATEAFF. CDR3 in DNA: TGTGCCAGCAGCTTCAGGGCCACTGAAGCTTTCTTT.

The chain is built from TRBV4-3 and TRBJ2-1; 7 bases map to TRBD1. Germline V gives CDR1 LGHNA, CDR2 YSLEER. This CDR3 has 14 residues. The ends lost 6 bases at V and 6 bases at J; junction bases unmatched: 8. This CDR3 is CASSSYRGPNEQFF. For the CDR3, the DNA is TGCGCCAGCAGTTCTTACAGGGGCCCCAATGAGCAGTTCTTC.

This sequence joins TRBV10-1 and TRBJ2-7; 10 bases line up with TRBD1. The CDR3 loop spans 13 amino acids. V shed 6 bases and J 5 bases; nucleotides not matched to a gene: 4. The germline V gene has CDR1 WNHNN and CDR2 SYGVQD (reference sequence). CDR3 protein: CASSGTGVHEQYF. The CDR3, as DNA: TGCGCCAGCAGCGGGACAGGGGTCCACGAGCAGTACTTC.

J is TRBJ1-6 and V is TRBV7-9; 9 positions match TRBD1. The CDR3 runs to 15 residues. The germline CDR1 and CDR2 sequences are SEHNR and FQNEAQ (reference sequence). V gave up 4 bases and J gave up 10 bases; unmatched junction bases: 8. CDR3 sequence: CASSSGQGIGSPLHF. As DNA, the CDR3 is TGTGCCAGCAGCTCCGGACAGGGGATAGGGTCACCCCTCCACTTT.

The chain couples TRBV7-9 to TRBJ2-1; D is perhaps TRBD1 or TRBD2 (5 bases each). Trimming took 7 bases from V and 0 from J, leaving 16 bases between them. The CDR3 length is 16 residues. Per germline, CDR1 SEHNR and CDR2 FQNEAQ (reference sequence). The CDR3, as DNA: TGTGCCAGCATCCTTTCGGGGCTGAGCTCCTACAATGAGCAGTTCTTC. Translating it yields CASILSGLSSYNEQFF. Supplemented by reference TRBV7-9 and TRBJ2-1, the full variable domain reads DTGVSQNPRHKITKRGQNVTFRCDPISEHNRLYWYRQTLGQGPEFLTYFQNEAQLEKSRLLSDRFSAERPKGSFSTLEIQRTEQGDSAMYLCASILSGLSSYNEQFFGPGTRLTVL.